Sequencing of this T cell receptor beta chain was carried out in a study of cytomegalovirus exposure and HLA in healthy donors. V lost 3 bases and J 5 bases, leaving 20 bases between the germline ends. The CDR3 runs to 16 residues. The germline CDR1 and CDR2 sequences are MNHEY and SVGAGI. The PCR employed 60 Vbeta primers together with 13 Jbeta primers. Here immunoSEQ multiplex PCR was the method, and the copy in TCRdb shows in-frame clones only, minus some. The sample totals roughly 150,000 clones. What was sequenced was PBMCs. The source of this sequence is a woman aged 50 to 60 in good health and CMV-seronegative. The V call is TRBV6-5, the J call TRBJ2-7, with a tentative D call TRBD1 (5 bases). The CDR3 DNA sequence: TGTGCCAGCAGTTATACCCGTCCGGGCAGGGTCCACGAGCAGTACTTC. Protein: CASSYTRPGRVHEQYF.